The clone carrying this T cell receptor (beta chain) has at least ten counts. This CDR3 is built from 14 residues. The V gene lost 2 bases and the J gene lost 7 bases, with 15 bases spanning the gap. The data derive from a study of regulatory T cells in long-lasting Graves disease. Stated time point: persistent/refractory GD, antithyroid drugs over 5 years with positive TRAb. With RNA extracted from PBMCs as input, the TCR library was made. Building the TCR beta libraries relied on iRepertoire HTBI primers, and CDR3 regions underwent Arm-PCR. One entry per CDR3 protein results from TCRdb running MiXCR on the multiplex PCR reads. The sample records approximately 690,000 distinct CDR3 sequences, 30% being singletons.

Sample: peripheral blood mononuclear cells (PBMCs), taken when the disease was refractory, from a patient treated with antithyroid drugs. The TCR was taken from a female donor with Graves disease. The J gene is TRBJ2-7, the V gene TRBV12-3 or TRBV12-4; D tentatively fits TRBD1 or TRBD2 (5 bases each). This CDR3 reads CASSLTRRGGEQYF. Written as DNA, the CDR3 is TGTGCCAGCAGTTTAACCCGCCGGGGCGGAGAGCAGTACTTC.